Here is one T cell receptor (beta chain) with its context. The antigen is undetermined. The ends were cut back, 6 bases at V and 5 bases at J, with 14 bases in the middle. Germline CDR1 DFQATT, CDR2 SNEGSKA (reference sequence). This CDR3 comprises 13 residues. The authors isolated at least 6.5 million PBMCs per sample. Extractions gave at least 5 micrograms of total RNA per sample. The sample belongs to a study of blood T cells in healthy people across ages. Findings of the study overall: Older age coincided with a roughly linear decline in TCR beta diversity per million T cells.

Together with a sample-barcoded 5' primer, a J-beta primer mix was included in a second PCR lasting about 7 to 12 cycles. Researchers report that a template-switch adaptor with 12 random nucleotides tagged each cDNA molecule. TCRdb independently ran MiXCR on the 5' RACE reads; one entry per CDR3 protein. The repertoire holds about 1.4 million distinct CDR3 sequences, around 59% seen once, with 6.5% to 8.5% in the top ten. This TCR was sampled from a man aged 18 to 30 in good health. This sequence joins TRBV20-1 and TRBJ2-1; D is unclear. Material: blood. The CDR3 reads CSASTSTDNEQFF. CDR3 nucleotide sequence: TGCAGTGCCTCAACGAGTACGGACAATGAGCAGTTCTTC.